This paragraph covers one TCR beta chain sequence. Its antigen target is currently unknown. Per-base qualities were not stored, and no clone one base away is much larger. The germline V gene (reference sequence) provides CDR1 SEHNR and CDR2 FQNEAQ. V and J lose 4 bases and 1 base, and a span of 22 bases separates them. The CDR3 numbers 18 residues from cysteine through phenylalanine. Only CDR3 DNA remains: 54 bases, in frame from the first base. This record comes from a study of OX40 agonist ivuxolimab in advanced cancers. About the study as a whole: Ivuxolimab, which targeted the costimulatory receptor OX40 (CD134), was an agonistic, fully human IgG2 monoclonal antibody. In the dose-escalation cohort, 82.7% of patients were male, and the mean age was approximately 60 years, with a range of 23 to 79. Partial responses were achieved by three dose-escalation patients, of whom one had hepatocellular carcinoma and two had cutaneous melanoma. The point of sequencing TCRbeta in the periphery was to test whether ivuxolimab changed TCR sequence diversity and drove clonal T-cell expansion. Patients were allowed to have had prior anti-PD-1, anti-PD-L1 or anti-CTLA-4 therapy, and approximately 40% of the dose-escalation patients had previously received checkpoint inhibitors. Of the 50 or so patients in dose escalation, around 19 had hepatocellular carcinoma, some 15 had melanoma, 9 had renal cell carcinoma and 9 had head and neck cancer. Intravenous ivuxolimab was administered to patients every 2 weeks at six dose levels: 0.01, 0.1, 0.3, 1.5, 3 and 10 mg/kg. The paper reports the monotherapy dose-escalation portion (N ≈ 50 patients) of the phase I ivuxolimab trial.

The paper as a whole reports these results and caveats: Clonal expansion of both CD4+ and CD8+ blood T cells was observed from baseline to week 6 at doses 0.1 to 3.0 mg/kg. Antigen specificity was not determined for the clonally expanded peripheral T cells. In partial responders in the 0.1-3.0 mg/kg groups, normalized peripheral clonal expansion was found to be among the lowest, especially among CD8+ T cells. Low levels of normalized T-cell clonal expansion were also seen in some patients who did not respond. After ivuxolimab, more expanded clones were found on average in CD8+ T cells than in CD4+ T cells.

The trial excluded patients who had a history of autoimmune disease or were on systemic immunosuppression. Peripheral blood for TCR sequencing was drawn from every dose cohort at baseline, at cycle 4 day 1 and at cycle 7 day 1. Samples were obtained from an open-label, multicenter, first-in-human phase I dose-escalation trial of ivuxolimab. The trial enrolled adults with locally advanced or metastatic head and neck squamous cell, hepatocellular, melanoma or renal cell carcinoma. Before TCR sequencing, CD4+ T cells and CD8+ T cells were sorted from peripheral blood as separate populations. Genomic DNA was extracted from sorted cells for sequencing of the TCRbeta CDR3 region. TCRbeta CDR3 regions were sequenced using the immunoSEQ Assay. TCRdb carries this immuneACCESS record with in-frame sequences only. Its versions omit some clonotypes, under half of them owing to an unresolved V gene in the studies checked, with the rest unexplained. This sample is represented by approximately 89,000 clones; roughly 90% of them were singletons. In total, the top ten clones hold around 0.3% of the sample.

The sequence joins TRBV7-9 to TRBJ1-1, and TRBD1 may be the D gene, going by 5 matching bases. This TCR was sampled from an adult with an advanced solid tumor such as melanoma, head and neck, liver or kidney cancer. Sequencing used CD4+ or CD8+ T cells sorted from blood, obtained in a trial of the OX40 agonist ivuxolimab. The CDR3 here reads CASSSYNGGVRENTEAFF. The DNA is as follows: TGTGCCAGCAGCTCCTATAACGGGGGGGTACGAGAGAACACTGAAGCTTTCTTT. Reference TRBV7-9 and TRBJ1-1 genes cover what lies past the CDR3, so the full variable domain is DTGVSQNPRHKITKRGQNVTFRCDPISEHNRLYWYRQTLGQGPEFLTYFQNEAQLEKSRLLSDRFSAERPKGSFSTLEIQRTEQGDSAMYLCASSSYNGGVRENTEAFFGQGTRLTVV.